This section outlines one TCR beta chain sequence together with its context. The CDR3 contains 15 residues. The V segment lost 2 bases and the J segment 2 bases; nucleotides outside the gene matches: 1. Germline CDR1 SGHDN, CDR2 FVKESK. These data belong to a study of blood T cell repertoires in COVID-19. Background on the study: Acute and convalescent COVID-19 samples came from the United States, Italy and Spain. From T cells, B-cell-depleted T cells, or PBMCs came the material, which was cDNA or gDNA.

Original data processing: For nucleated cells, counts were estimated from reference gene primer amplification. Repertoires were generated with immunoSEQ multiplex PCR, while TCRdb's copy carries only in-frame clones and drops some. The V and J calls and clone size come from that table; D and trimming were worked out from the DNA. The sample yields about 40,000 clones, 87% seen once. The sequenced sample consisted of peripheral blood. The origin of this receptor is a man aged 55-75 years with acute or convalescent COVID-19. The gene calls are TRBV14 and TRBJ1-2, with 11 bases matching TRBD1. The CDR3 sequence: CASSQRDRGNYGYTF. The CDR3 DNA follows: TGTGCCAGCAGCCAAAGGGACAGGGGGAACTATGGCTACACCTTC.